Sequencing of this TCR beta chain was carried out in a study of blood T cells in healthy people across ages. Study conclusions and caveats: Significant beta diversity loss was already apparent by age approximately 42, declining roughly linearly. It was the long-lived donors that had more naive CD4+ cells and higher diversity than aged donors. CMV infection status of these donors was not known.

The second PCR ran roughly 7 to 12 cycles with a sample-barcoded 5' primer and J-beta primers. At least 2.5 million CDR3-containing paired-end reads were obtained per sample. TCRdb used MiXCR to reprocess the 5' RACE reads, holding one entry per CDR3 protein. The sample lists 700,000 or so distinct CDR3 sequences, 22% occurring once. V shed 1 base and J 0 bases; nucleotides not matched to a gene: 13. CDR3 size: 18 residues. Per the germline V gene, CDR1 is DFQATT and CDR2 is SNEGSKA (reference sequence). This clonotype was found a few times. Its antigen is unknown. The rearrangement uses TRBV20-1 and TRBJ1-2, with 8 bases lining up with TRBD1. This clonotype was obtained from a man in his 70s in good health. Material for sequencing was blood. The CDR3 nucleotides read TGCAGTGCTAGAGGGGGGCGGACAGGGACCTCGGCTAACTATGGCTACACCTTC. This sequence encodes CSARGGRTGTSANYGYTF.